This T cell receptor beta chain was recovered during a study of neurological immune-mediated disorders. Trimming stripped 3 bases from V and 4 bases from J, with 10 bases between. Germline V CDR1 and CDR2: SGHRS, YFSETQ. This CDR3 has 14 amino acids. This clonotype was picked up many times. TCRdb analysed the 5' RACE reads with MiXCR anew, one entry per CDR3 protein. In the table there are approximately 30,000 distinct CDR3 sequences, approximately 5.4% of which are singletons. The sample consisted of CD4+ T cells from blood. The V gene is TRBV5-1, the J gene TRBJ2-2; tentative D call: TRBD1 (5 bases). The clonotype originates from a woman between 50 and 59 years old in good health. The CDR3 bases are TGCGCCAGCAGCTACAACCAGGGCACCGGGGAGCTGTTTTTT. This sequence encodes CASSYNQGTGELFF.